The 13 T cell receptor beta chains in this list originate from one sample, sequenced in a study of T cell repertoires in aging, cancer and after chemotherapy. Amplification of TCR beta used genomic DNA extracted from peripheral blood. A mixed TRB-A/B primer pool amplified rearranged TRB by multiplex touch-down PCR. TCRdb passed the multiplex PCR reads through MiXCR, listing each CDR3 protein once. The sample shows 5,800 or so distinct CDR3 sequences, around a quarter of them seen only once. The material sequenced was blood. The receptors shown here come from a human donor in good health.

This clonotype is deemed medium-sized (0.01 to 0.1%). J is TRBJ2-3 and V is TRBV19; 9 nucleotides line up with TRBD2. The CDR3 length is 15 residues. CDR1 and CDR2 (germline): LNHDA, SQIVND (reference sequence). Trimming removed 11 bases from V and 2 bases from J; junction bases left unmatched: 11. The chain's CDR3 is CACSIGLAFTDTQYF. The CDR3 DNA reads as TGTGCCTGCAGCATCGGACTAGCGTTCACAGATACGCAGTATTTT.

This sequence joins TRBV7-9 and TRBJ1-2; tentative D call: TRBD1 (5 bases). In germline, CDR1 is SEHNR, CDR2 FQNEAQ (reference sequence). CDR3 size: 14 residues. V dropped 1 base and J dropped 8 bases, with 14 bases sitting between them. The CDR3 here is CASSLDGGQGGYTF. CDR3 nucleotides: TGTGCCAGCAGCTTAGACGGCGGGCAGGGAGGCTACACCTTC.

Relative to its sample, this clonotype is large. The chain uses TRBV6-1 and TRBJ2-7, with 7 bases identical to TRBD2. Germline V CDR1 and CDR2: MNHNS, SASEGT. The CDR3 covers 12 residues. V trimming: 7 bases; J trimming: 4 bases; junction bases outside the gene matches: 4. The CDR3 is CASNGGSYEQYV. CDR3 nucleotides: TGTGCCAGCAATGGCGGGAGTTACGAGCAGTACGTC.

The CDR3 DNA follows: TGTGCCAGCAGCTTCACGGGGACAGATAATGAAAAACTGTTTTTT. Protein sequence: CASSFTGTDNEKLFF. V and J are TRBV5-4 and TRBJ1-4, with TRBD1 identical over 7 bases. From germline, CDR1 is SGHNT and CDR2 YYREEE (reference sequence). After removal of 2 bases from V and 4 bases from J, the junction contained 5 bases not matched to a gene. The CDR3 extends over 15 amino acids.

In its sample, this clonotype was seen many times. The rearrangement uses TRBV6-5 and TRBJ2-3; weak D call: TRBD2 (6 bases). CDR3 size: 15 residues. The germline V gene has CDR1 MNHEY and CDR2 SVGAGI. Trimming took 2 bases from V and 0 from J, leaving 9 bases between them. The CDR3 region is CASSYGTPSTDTQYF. CDR3 sequence (DNA): TGTGCCAGCAGTTACGGGACTCCTAGCACAGATACGCAGTATTTT.

This clonotype came up a few times. This rearrangement joins TRBV5-5 to TRBJ2-1; D unclear. This CDR3 contains 14 residues. The V and J ends lost 0 bases and 4 bases respectively, with 8 bases between them. Germline V gene sequence: CDR1 SGHKS, CDR2 YYEKEE (reference sequence). CDR3 region: CASSLVAEYNEQFF. CDR3 coding DNA: TGTGCCAGCAGCTTGGTTGCGGAGTACAATGAGCAGTTCTTC.

This chain uses TRBV12-3 or TRBV12-4 with TRBJ1-1; weak D call: TRBD1 (5 bases). The CDR3 totals 13 residues. V lost 5 bases to trimming and J lost 8 bases, with 15 bases between them. The CDR3: CASSADYRPEAFF. CDR3 sequence (DNA): TGTGCCAGCAGTGCCGATTACAGGCCCGAAGCTTTCTTT.

This clonotype was detected many times. V and J are TRBV11-2 and TRBJ2-1; a possible D gene is TRBD1 (5 bases). The germline CDR1 and CDR2 sequences are SGHAT and FQNNGV. The CDR3 length is 14 residues. The V and J ends lost 1 base and 5 bases respectively, with 9 bases between them. Here the CDR3 reads CASSLGRANNEQFF. CDR3 DNA sequence: TGTGCCAGCAGCTTAGGCAGGGCCAACAATGAGCAGTTCTTC.

The chain carries TRBV13 and TRBJ2-1; the D gene is possibly TRBD1 (6 bases). V lost 8 bases to trimming and J lost 5 bases, with 16 bases between them. The CDR3 has 14 residues. Per the germline V gene, CDR1 is PRHDT and CDR2 is FYEKMQ (reference sequence). The CDR3 coding sequence is TGTGCCAGCTCCAGAAACCCAGGGGACAATGAGCAGTTCTTC. It codes for CASSRNPGDNEQFF.

This clonotype was recorded a few times. J is TRBJ2-3 and V is TRBV27, with TRBD2 as a possible D gene (5 bases). Trimming removed 6 bases from V and 0 bases from J, with 13 bases in between. The germline V gene has CDR1 MNHEY and CDR2 SMNVEV (reference sequence). The CDR3 runs 15 residues. CDR3 in amino acids: CASSKGRVSTDTQYF. The CDR3 DNA is TGTGCCAGCAGCAAAGGGCGGGTCAGCACAGATACGCAGTATTTT.

The chain combines TRBV5-1 with TRBJ1-4; possible D gene TRBD1, 5 bases. Germline values: CDR1 SGHRS, CDR2 YFSETQ. The CDR3 sequence is 16 residues long. The ends were cut back, 4 bases at V and 3 bases at J, with 16 bases in the middle. CDR3 DNA sequence: TGCGCCAGCAGCATACGTCGGGGGATGGCTAATGAAAAACTGTTTTTT. As protein: CASSIRRGMANEKLFF.

This clonotype was counted between two and nine times. The V gene is TRBV2, the J gene TRBJ1-1; D might be TRBD1 (5 bases). V was pared by 4 bases and J by 4 bases, with 22 bases between. Germline V gene lookup returns CDR1 SNHLY and CDR2 FYNNEI. The CDR3 is 17 residues long. CDR3 protein: CASSVSGVRWGSTEAFF. CDR3 sequence (DNA): TGTGCCAGCAGTGTCTCCGGGGTTCGGTGGGGGAGCACTGAAGCTTTCTTT.

This clonotype appeared a few times. The chain couples TRBV2 to TRBJ1-2; tentatively, D is TRBD1 (5 bases). In germline, CDR1 is SNHLY, CDR2 FYNNEI. V dropped 6 bases and J dropped 5 bases, with 10 bases sitting between them. The CDR3 length is 12 residues. CDR3 nucleotides: TGTGCCAGCAGCCGACAGCTATATGGCTACACCTTC. Translated: CASSRQLYGYTF.